A single sample is the source of the 19 T cell receptor beta chains below, sequenced in a study of blood T cell repertoires in COVID-19. Method: immunoSEQ multiplex PCR; TCRdb's copy keeps in-frame clones and lacks some. Of just over 300,000 clones listed, just under 90% are singletons. The sequenced sample was peripheral blood. Receptors were obtained from a woman younger than 45 with COVID-19, enrolled during active disease.

The gene calls are TRBV5-1 and TRBJ2-5; 8 bases are a match to TRBD1. Trimming at V came to 4 bases and at J to 2 bases, leaving 10 bases not matched to a gene. CDR3 length: 16 residues. Germline CDR1 is SGHRS and CDR2 is YFSETQ. The CDR3 sequence is CASSRWTGRRQETQYF. The CDR3 nucleotides are TGCGCCAGCAGCAGATGGACAGGGCGAAGACAAGAGACCCAGTACTTC.

This clone was seen once. V gene TRBV28 combines with J gene TRBJ2-7; 7 positions match TRBD2. Per the germline V gene, CDR1 is MDHEN and CDR2 is SYDVKM. With 6 bases clipped from V and 0 bases from J, the junction kept 8 bases outside the gene matches. The CDR3 covers 15 residues. The DNA for the CDR3 is TGTGCCAGCAGACCTACCCGGACTAGCTCCTACGAGCAGTACGTC. Residues: CASRPTRTSSYEQYV.

With respect to this clone: Distinct nucleotide sequences in the sample also encode this CDR3. This rearrangement joins TRBV12-3 or TRBV12-4 to TRBJ2-3; D is ambiguous. The CDR3 runs 12 residues. V lost 3 bases to trimming and J lost 6 bases, with 7 bases between them. Written as DNA, the CDR3 is TGTGCCAGCAGTTTCTCCGGGGATACGCAGTATTTT. It codes for CASSFSGDTQYF.

This chain uses TRBV2 with TRBJ1-6; D ambiguous. Trimming removed 4 bases from V and 7 bases from J, with 5 bases in between. The CDR3 length is 12 residues. Germline loops: CDR1 SNHLY, CDR2 FYNNEI. In DNA, the CDR3 is TGTGCCAGCAGTGGAGAGAATTCACCCCTCCACTTT. The encoded protein is CASSGENSPLHF. The full variable domain, its missing parts supplied by reference TRBV2 and TRBJ1-6, is EPEVTQTPSHQVTQMGQEVILRCVPISNHLYFYWYRQILGQKVEFLVSFYNNEISEKSEIFDDQFSVERPDGSNFTLKIRSTKLEDSAMYFCASSGENSPLHFGNGTRLTVT.

The V call is TRBV27, the J call TRBJ2-7; TRBD1 matches at 9 bases. V shed 7 bases, J shed 2 bases, and the junction held 15 bases outside the gene matches. Germline assignment: CDR1 MNHEY and CDR2 SMNVEV (reference sequence). The CDR3 spans 17 residues. The CDR3 sequence is CASNLSWGQGRTYEQYF. CDR3 DNA sequence: TGTGCCAGCAACCTAAGTTGGGGACAGGGTAGGACCTACGAGCAGTACTTC.

This clone was detected only once. The gene calls are TRBV19 and TRBJ2-3; the D gene is possibly TRBD1 (5 bases). The V and J ends lost 5 bases and 7 bases respectively, with 10 bases between them. The CDR3 runs 12 residues. Germline V lookup: CDR1 LNHDA, CDR2 SQIVND (reference sequence). The CDR3 coding sequence is TGTGCCAGTAGTCCTCAGGGATATACGCAGTATTTT. Translation gives CASSPQGYTQYF.

The CDR3 spells CASTDGTGDNQPQHF. The CDR3 bases are TGTGCCAGCACCGACGGGACAGGTGACAATCAGCCCCAGCATTTT. V gene TRBV7-9 combines with J gene TRBJ1-5, with TRBD1 matching over 8 bases. The CDR3 totals 15 residues. Trimming took 7 bases from V and 3 from J; bases not matched to a gene: 8. Germline CDR1 is SEHNR and CDR2 is FQNEAQ (reference sequence).

The rearrangement joins TRBV2 to TRBJ2-2; tentative D call: TRBD1 (6 bases). This CDR3 is 14 amino acids long. Germline CDR1 SNHLY, CDR2 FYNNEI. V lost 6 bases to trimming and J lost 3 bases, with 11 bases between them. As DNA, the CDR3 is TGTGCCAGCAGACAGGGTCTTGACACCGGGGAGCTGTTTTTT. Protein sequence: CASRQGLDTGELFF. Looking up the rest from reference TRBV2 and TRBJ2-2 gives the full variable domain: EPEVTQTPSHQVTQMGQEVILRCVPISNHLYFYWYRQILGQKVEFLVSFYNNEISEKSEIFDDQFSVERPDGSNFTLKIRSTKLEDSAMYFCASRQGLDTGELFFGEGSRLTVL.

The V and J genes are TRBV19 and TRBJ2-5, with TRBD2 matching over 8 bases. Germline V gene lookup returns CDR1 LNHDA and CDR2 SQIVND (reference sequence). Trimming took 2 bases from V and 2 from J; bases not matched to a gene: 7. The CDR3 totals 16 residues. CDR3 sequence: CASSIRTSRTQETQYF. CDR3 nucleotide sequence: TGTGCCAGTAGTATAAGGACTAGCAGAACGCAAGAGACCCAGTACTTC.

This clone was recorded only once. The chain uses TRBV18 and TRBJ1-1, with 7 bases matching TRBD1. V lost 5 bases to trimming and J lost 8 bases; unmatched junction nucleotides: 8. The CDR3 consists of 13 residues. Germline CDR1 reads KGHSH; CDR2 reads LQKENI. CDR3 bases: TGTGCCAGCTCAAGGACAGGCCCCGAAGAAGCTTTCTTT. Its protein product is CASSRTGPEEAFF. The full variable domain, rest sourced from reference TRBV18 and TRBJ1-1, is NAGVMQNPRHLVRRRGQEARLRCSPMKGHSHVYWYRQLPEEGLKFMVYLQKENIIDESGMPKERFSAEFPKEGPSILRIQQVVRGDSAAYFCASSRTGPEEAFFGQGTRLTVV.

V usage is TRBV29-1 and J usage is TRBJ1-2, with D possibly TRBD1 on 6 matching bases. The length of the CDR3 is 11 residues. CDR1 is SQVTM, CDR2 ANQGSEA, per germline. V was cut by 3 bases and J by 4 bases, with 6 bases left in between. Here the CDR3 reads CSVEGAYGYTF. CDR3 coding DNA: TGCAGCGTTGAGGGGGCCTATGGCTACACCTTC. Filled out from reference TRBV29-1 and TRBJ1-2, the complete variable domain reads SAVISQKPSRDICQRGTSLTIQCQVDSQVTMMFWYRQQPGQSLTLIATANQGSEATYESGFVIDKFPISRPNLTFSTLTVSNMSPEDSSIYLCSVEGAYGYTFGSGTRLTVV.

The CDR3 reads CASSGEGGVKGNTIYF. The CDR3 DNA is TGTGCCAGCAGCGGGGAGGGGGGAGTGAAAGGAAACACCATATATTTT. V is TRBV7-6 and J is TRBJ1-3; weak D call: TRBD1 (6 bases). V was pared by 5 bases and J by 4 bases, with 18 bases between. The CDR3 spans 16 residues. Germline CDR1 and CDR2: SGHVS and FNYEAQ. The whole variable domain, remainder taken from reference TRBV7-6 and TRBJ1-3, is GAGVSQSPRYKVTKRGQDVALRCDPISGHVSLYWYRQALGQGPEFLTYFNYEAQQDKSGLPNDRFSAERPEGSISTLTIQRTEQRDSAMYRCASSGEGGVKGNTIYFGEGSWLTVV.

This chain links TRBV2 with TRBJ1-6; D perhaps matches TRBD1 (5 bases). Germline V gene lookup returns CDR1 SNHLY and CDR2 FYNNEI. The CDR3 runs 17 residues. The V and J ends lost 2 bases and 2 bases respectively, with 13 bases between them. The CDR3 is CASSERTPPTYNSPLHF. The CDR3 DNA reads as TGTGCCAGCAGTGAACGGACACCACCTACCTATAATTCACCCCTCCACTTT.

This clone was detected only a few times. This sequence joins TRBV7-8 and TRBJ1-1; no firm D call. The ends were cut back, 2 bases at V and 3 bases at J, with 13 bases in the middle. This CDR3 region has 15 residues. Germline V gene sequence: CDR1 SGHVS, CDR2 FQNEAQ. In nucleotides, the CDR3 is TGTGCCAGCAGCTTAAATCGGGGTTGGGACACTGAAGCTTTCTTT. This codes for CASSLNRGWDTEAFF.

The CDR3 DNA reads as TGTGCCAGCAGCCCCCACCTAAACAATGAGCAGTTCTTC. It specifies CASSPHLNNEQFF. The genes are TRBV3-1 (or the pseudogene TRBV3-2) and TRBJ2-1; D remains unclear. This CDR3 has 13 amino acids. V shed 4 bases and J shed 5 bases, with 9 bases lying between them. Per the germline V gene, CDR1 is LGHDT and CDR2 is YNNKEL (reference sequence).

In this sample, this clone turned up a few times. J is TRBJ1-2 and V is TRBV19; 10 bases match TRBD1. Germline V gene lookup returns CDR1 LNHDA and CDR2 SQIVND (reference sequence). The V gene end was trimmed by 5 bases and the J gene end by 5 bases; junction bases not matched to a gene: 11. The CDR3 sequence is 16 residues long. The CDR3 coding sequence is TGTGCCAGTAGTCGAGGGGGACAGGGGAAGTTTTATGGCTACACCTTC. It yields the protein CASSRGGQGKFYGYTF.

This clone was found once. This chain uses TRBV12-3 or TRBV12-4 with TRBJ2-3; the D gene is possibly TRBD1 (6 bases). There are 12 residues in the CDR3. Trimming shortened V by 6 bases and J by 5 bases, and 9 bases separated the two germline ends. In nucleotides, the CDR3 is TGTGCCAGCAGCGAAGGGGGAGATACGCAGTATTTT. Amino acids: CASSEGGDTQYF.

This chain joins TRBV29-1 and TRBJ1-2; tentative D call: TRBD1 (5 bases). The CDR3 is made up of 13 amino acids. Germline values: CDR1 SQVTM, CDR2 ANQGSEA. The ends were cut back, 7 bases at V and 5 bases at J, with 17 bases in the middle. The CDR3 DNA is TGCAGCGCGGCCAGGGCAGGGTATTATGGCTACACCTTC. This encodes CSAARAGYYGYTF.

The chain carries TRBV6-2 or TRBV6-3 and TRBJ2-1; tentatively, D is TRBD2 (6 bases). The V end was cut by 6 bases, the J end by 3 bases, with 18 bases between. Germline V lookup: CDR1 MNHEY, CDR2 SVGEGT. The CDR3 contains 16 residues. CDR3 residues: CASSPGTAGRYNEQFF. For the CDR3, the DNA is TGTGCCAGCAGCCCCGGGACTGCGGGCCGCTACAATGAGCAGTTCTTC.